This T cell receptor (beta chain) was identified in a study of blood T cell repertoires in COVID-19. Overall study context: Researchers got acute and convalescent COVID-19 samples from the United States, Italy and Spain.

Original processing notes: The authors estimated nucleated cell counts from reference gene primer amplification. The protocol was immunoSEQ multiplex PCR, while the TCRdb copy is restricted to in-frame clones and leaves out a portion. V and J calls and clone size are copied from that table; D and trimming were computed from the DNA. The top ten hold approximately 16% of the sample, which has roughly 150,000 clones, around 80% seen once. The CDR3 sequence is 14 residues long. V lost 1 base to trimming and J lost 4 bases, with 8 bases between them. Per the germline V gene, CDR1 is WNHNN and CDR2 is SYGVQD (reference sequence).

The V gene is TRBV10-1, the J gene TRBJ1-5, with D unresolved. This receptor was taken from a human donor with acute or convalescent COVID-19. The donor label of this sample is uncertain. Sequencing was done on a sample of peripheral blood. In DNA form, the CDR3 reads TGCGCCAGCAGTGAGTTTCCTTTAAATCAGCCCCAGCATTTT. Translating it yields CASSEFPLNQPQHF.